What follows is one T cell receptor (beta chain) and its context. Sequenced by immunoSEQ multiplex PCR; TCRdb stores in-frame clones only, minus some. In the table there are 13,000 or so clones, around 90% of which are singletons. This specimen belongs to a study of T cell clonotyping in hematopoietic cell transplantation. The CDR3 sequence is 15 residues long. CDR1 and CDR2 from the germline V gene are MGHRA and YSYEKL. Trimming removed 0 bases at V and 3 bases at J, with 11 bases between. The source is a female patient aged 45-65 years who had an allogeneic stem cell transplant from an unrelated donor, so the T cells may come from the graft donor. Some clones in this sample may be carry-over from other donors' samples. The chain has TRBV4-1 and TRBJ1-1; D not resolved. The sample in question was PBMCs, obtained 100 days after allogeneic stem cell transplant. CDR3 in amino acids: CASSQDHTWDTEAFF. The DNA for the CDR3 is TGCGCCAGCAGCCAAGACCATACATGGGACACTGAAGCTTTCTTT.